This T cell receptor beta chain stems from a study of radiation and T cells in renal cell carcinoma. About the study: Nephrectomy followed 15 Gy stereotactic body radiation by 4 weeks. Study conclusions and caveats: From baseline, blood top tumor clonotypes peaked at 2 weeks post-radiation. Pretreatment tumor biopsies were lacking, so baseline clonotypes are unknown.

Method: immunoSEQ multiplex PCR; TCRdb's copy keeps in-frame clones and lacks some. The sample holds approximately 150,000 clones, about 87% seen once. To note about this clone: Its antigen is still unknown.

The V and J ends lost 7 bases and 6 bases, in that order; junction bases with no gene match: 10. The CDR3 extends over 13 amino acids. In germline, CDR1 is GTSNPN, CDR2 SVGIG (reference sequence). Time point described: baseline pretreatment blood. Specified treatment: 15 Gy SBRT to primary tumor, nephrectomy 4 weeks later. The genes are TRBV30 and TRBJ2-3; 7 nucleotides line up with TRBD2. The sequence derives from a woman in her sixties or seventies with renal cell carcinoma. The sequences come from blood, collected from a patient whose treatment included radiotherapy and nephrectomy. The CDR3 DNA reads as TGTGCCTCGGGGTGGGAGGGCTTGGATACGCAGTATTTT. Encoded protein: CASGWEGLDTQYF.